This entry lists 28 T cell receptor beta chains sequenced from one sample in a study of CD8+CD57+ T cells in acquired aplastic anemia. Those patients picked for sequencing had displayed CD8+CD57+ cell expansion on flow cytometry. It was genomic DNA that served as the template for profiling TCR beta VDJ and CDR3. TCRdb fed the reads into MiXCR, producing one record per CDR3 protein. In the table there are about 120,000 distinct CDR3 sequences, over 55% of which are singletons. Sequencing was carried out using sorted CD4+, CD8+, or CD8+CD57+ T cells (not recorded which) from PBMCs. The receptors stem from a human donor with aplastic anemia.

The chain employs TRBV20-1 and TRBJ1-1; weak D call: TRBD1 (5 bases). Trimming removed 7 bases from V and 4 bases from J, with 13 bases in between. The CDR3 length is 12 residues. Germline V CDR1 and CDR2: DFQATT, SNEGSKA (reference sequence). The DNA for the CDR3 is TGCAGTGTCCGCGGACAACGCACTGAAGCTTTCTTT. Encoded protein: CSVRGQRTEAFF.

Regarding this clonotype: A read error may explain this, as a much larger clone is one base away. V gene TRBV2 combines with J gene TRBJ1-5, with unresolved D. This CDR3 is built from 13 residues. V shed 5 bases and J shed 6 bases, with 11 bases lying between them. Germline CDR1 is SNHLY and CDR2 is FYNNEI. CDR3 DNA: TGTGCCAGCAGTTTGTCCTCTGGTCAGCCCCAGCATTTT. It is translated as CASSLSSGQPQHF.

The V gene is TRBV13, the J gene TRBJ1-1; TRBD1 agrees at 9 bases. With V trimmed by 4 bases and J by 1 base, 4 bases remained unmatched. Germline V CDR1 and CDR2: PRHDT, FYEKMQ (reference sequence). The CDR3 covers 15 residues. CDR3 nucleotide sequence: TGTGCCAGCAGCTCAGGACAGGGGCCGAACACTGAAGCTTTCTTT. Its protein product is CASSSGQGPNTEAFF.

DNA for the CDR3: TGCAGTGCCCCGGACAGGATTTACAATGAGCAGTTCTTC. It translates to CSAPDRIYNEQFF. The gene calls are TRBV20-1 and TRBJ2-1; 7 nucleotides align to TRBD1. V lost 6 bases to trimming and J lost 4 bases; unmatched junction nucleotides: 6. The CDR3 has 13 amino acids. Germline values: CDR1 DFQATT, CDR2 SNEGSKA (reference sequence).

The chain uses TRBV20-1 and TRBJ2-7, with 11 positions matching TRBD2. Germline V gives CDR1 DFQATT, CDR2 SNEGSKA (reference sequence). There are 14 residues in the CDR3. V lost 4 bases to trimming and J lost 4 bases; unmatched junction nucleotides: 6. The CDR3 sequence is CSATRTSGPYEQYF. The CDR3 region has the DNA TGCAGTGCTACTAGGACTAGCGGGCCATACGAGCAGTACTTC.

The V and J genes are TRBV24-1 and TRBJ2-2; D is perhaps TRBD1 or TRBD2 (6 bases each). There are 19 residues in the CDR3. CDR1 is KGHDR and CDR2 is SFDVKD in the germline V gene. V was trimmed by 1 base and J by 0 bases, leaving 17 bases between them. The CDR3 nucleotides read TGTGCCACCAGTGATTTAGGGGGGAGAGGGCATACGAACACCGGGGAGCTGTTTTTT. Amino acid sequence: CATSDLGGRGHTNTGELFF.

The chain links TRBV10-1 to TRBJ2-3; D is possibly TRBD2 (6 bases). The ends were cut back, 7 bases at V and 0 bases at J, with 8 bases in the middle. CDR1 WNHNN and CDR2 SYGVQD come from the germline V gene (reference sequence). The CDR3 spans 13 residues. CDR3 nucleotide sequence: TGCGCCAGCAACGCGGGGAGCACAGATACGCAGTATTTT. Translating gives CASNAGSTDTQYF.

This sequence joins TRBV3-1 and TRBJ1-4, with 7 bases aligning to TRBD1. The CDR3 is 16 amino acids. Germline CDR1 is LGHDT and CDR2 is YNNKEL (reference sequence). Unmatched junction bases numbered 4, after V lost 0 bases and J lost 3 bases. The CDR3 coding sequence is TGTGCCAGCAGCCAAGATCCCGGGACAGCTAATGAAAAACTGTTTTTT. Protein sequence: CASSQDPGTANEKLFF.

This clonotype was counted once. The chain joins TRBV5-5 to TRBJ2-7, with TRBD2 identical over 8 bases. The CDR3 sequence is 14 residues long. The V gene's germline CDR1 is SGHKS and CDR2 YYEKEE (reference sequence). The V and J ends lost 6 bases and 5 bases, in that order; junction bases with no gene match: 10. CDR3 amino acids: CASNRQAGADEQYF. The DNA of the CDR3 is TGTGCCAGCAATCGTCAAGCGGGAGCGGACGAGCAGTACTTC.

The CDR3 is CASRDPTDTQYF. The CDR3 DNA reads TGTGCCAGCAGAGACCCAACGGATACGCAGTATTTT. The chain combines TRBV10-3 with TRBJ2-3, with D unresolved. Deletions cut 10 bases from V and 6 bases from J, with 14 bases between. In germline, CDR1 is ENHRY, CDR2 SYGVKD. CDR3 length: 12 amino acids.

This chain links TRBV7-9 with TRBJ2-1; no clear D gene. The CDR3 sequence is 13 residues long. CDR1 is SEHNR and CDR2 is FQNEAQ in the germline V gene (reference sequence). Deletions cut 5 bases from V and 3 bases from J, with 8 bases between. This CDR3 reads CASSHEDYNEQFF. CDR3 sequence (DNA): TGTGCCAGCAGCCACGAGGACTACAATGAGCAGTTCTTC.

The table lists this clonotype with a few counts. The rearrangement uses TRBV15 and TRBJ2-2; D might be TRBD1 or TRBD2, each matching 5 bases. Per germline, CDR1 LNHNV and CDR2 YYDKDF (reference sequence). The CDR3 loop spans 11 amino acids. The V and J ends lost 6 bases and 8 bases respectively, with 7 bases between them. CDR3 loop: CATRGVGELFF. CDR3 DNA: TGTGCCACCAGGGGGGTAGGGGAGCTGTTTTTT.

The chain is built from TRBV20-1 and TRBJ2-5; D may be TRBD2 (6 bases). The J call could be wrong; TRBJ2-7 is a better fit for the DNA end. The CDR3 runs to 13 residues. Germline V gene sequence: CDR1 DFQATT, CDR2 SNEGSKA (reference sequence). CDR3 loop: CSAAGHSSYEQYF. DNA of the CDR3: TGCAGTGCAGCGGGCCACAGCTCCTACGAGCAGTACTTC.

This clonotype has more than one count but fewer than ten. CDR3 nucleotides: TGTGCCAGCAGCCGACTAGGAAGCACAGATACGCAGTATTTT. Translation gives CASSRLGSTDTQYF. The genes are TRBV7-3 and TRBJ2-3; perhaps TRBD2 as D (6 bases). The CDR3 loop spans 14 amino acids. Germline V gives CDR1 SGHTA, CDR2 FQGTGA. With 5 bases removed from V and 0 bases from J, the gap between germline ends came to 9 bases.

The genes are TRBV5-5 and TRBJ1-6; D gene ambiguous. The germline gives CDR1 SGHKS, CDR2 YYEKEE (reference sequence). The CDR3 has 16 amino acids. V was cut by 2 bases and J by 8 bases, with 17 bases left in between. The DNA for the CDR3 is TGTGCCAGCAGCTTTCAACCTTCGGCAGGTGATTCACCCCTCCACTTT. Its protein is CASSFQPSAGDSPLHF.

This clonotype was seen only a few times. The chain recombines TRBV19 with TRBJ2-1, with D hard to call. Looked up from germline, CDR1 is LNHDA and CDR2 is SQIVND (reference sequence). The CDR3 sequence is 13 residues long. The CDR3 coding sequence is TGTGCTAGGCCGGGCTCCAAATACAATGAGCAGTTCTTC. Residues: CARPGSKYNEQFF.

This clonotype was detected only once. V gene TRBV4-3 combines with J gene TRBJ1-1; D is unclear. Trimming removed 3 bases from V and 3 bases from J, with 8 bases in between. Germline V gene data show CDR1 as LGHNA and CDR2 as YSLEER. The CDR3 is made up of 13 amino acids. This CDR3 is CASSQTGYTEAFF. The CDR3 nucleotides read TGCGCCAGCAGCCAGACTGGCTACACTGAAGCTTTCTTT.

V usage is TRBV10-3 and J usage is TRBJ2-5; weak D call: TRBD2 (6 bases). V gave up 8 bases and J gave up 3 bases, with 16 bases separating them. Germline CDR1 ENHRY, CDR2 SYGVKD. This CDR3 has 14 residues. CDR3 coding DNA: TGTGCCATCGGGGAGGCTGGCGGAGAAGAGACCCAGTACTTC. It translates to CAIGEAGGEETQYF.

The V call is TRBV3-1, the J call TRBJ2-5, with D hard to call. The CDR3 contains 12 residues. The ends were cut back, 1 base at V and 1 base at J, with 1 base in the middle. CDR1 and CDR2 from the germline V gene are LGHDT and YNNKEL (reference sequence). This chain's CDR3 is CASSQAQETQYF. The CDR3 coding sequence is TGTGCCAGCAGCCAAGCCCAAGAGACCCAGTACTTC.

This clonotype was found a few times. The V gene is TRBV15, the J gene TRBJ2-1; TRBD2 might be the D (6 bases). Trimming removed 0 bases at V and 4 bases at J, with 16 bases between. Germline V gene lookup returns CDR1 LNHNV and CDR2 YYDKDF (reference sequence). The CDR3 contains 17 residues. DNA for the CDR3: TGTGCCACCAGCAGAGAGAGTAGCGGACATGCTTACAATGAGCAGTTCTTC. Its protein is CATSRESSGHAYNEQFF.

This clonotype was counted many times. The V gene is TRBV7-9, the J gene TRBJ1-4; D is unclear. CDR1 and CDR2 from the germline V gene are SEHNR and FQNEAQ (reference sequence). The V end was cut by 5 bases, the J end by 8 bases, with 18 bases between. The CDR3 consists of 15 residues. CDR3 DNA: TGTGCCAGCAGCCCCCCGGACCTGGGCCGGGAAAAACTGTTTTTT. It encodes CASSPPDLGREKLFF.

The chain recombines TRBV7-6 with TRBJ2-3; 15 bases line up with TRBD2. Germline loops: CDR1 SGHVS, CDR2 FNYEAQ. The CDR3 has 16 residues. After removal of 3 bases from V and 6 bases from J, the junction contained 4 bases not matched to a gene. Here the CDR3 reads CASSLGLAGGQDTQYF. The CDR3 DNA is TGTGCCAGCAGCTTGGGACTAGCGGGGGGTCAGGATACGCAGTATTTT.

This clonotype turned up a few times. The chain joins TRBV10-2 to TRBJ1-6, with TRBD1 matching 8 bases. This CDR3 has 15 residues. Trimming cost V 6 bases and J 4 bases; bases outside gene matches: 5. CDR1 is WSHSY and CDR2 is SAAADI in the germline V gene. CDR3 sequence reads: CASRQTGEYNSPLHF. The CDR3 DNA follows: TGCGCCAGCAGACAGACAGGGGAGTATAATTCACCCCTCCACTTT.

V is TRBV4-1 and J is TRBJ1-2, with TRBD1 as a possible D gene (6 bases). The germline V gene encodes CDR1 MGHRA and CDR2 YSYEKL. Trimming shortened V by 1 base and J by 4 bases, and 22 bases separated the two germline ends. This CDR3 is 18 amino acids long. The CDR3 loop is CASSQVPTATGTAYGYTF. In DNA form, the CDR3 reads TGCGCCAGCAGCCAAGTCCCCACCGCGACAGGAACTGCCTATGGCTACACCTTC.

The chain carries TRBV10-1 and TRBJ2-3; possibly TRBD1 for D (5 bases). The V end was cut by 5 bases, the J end by 0 bases, with 9 bases between. Germline values: CDR1 WNHNN, CDR2 SYGVQD (reference sequence). The CDR3 is 14 amino acids. CDR3 residues: CASSTDKSTDTQYF. The CDR3 DNA follows: TGCGCCAGCAGTACGGACAAGAGCACAGATACGCAGTATTTT.

This clonotype was seen ten or more times. This chain links TRBV11-2 with TRBJ1-2; no definite D call. Germline V gene lookup returns CDR1 SGHAT and CDR2 FQNNGV. With 5 bases removed from V and 8 bases from J, the gap between germline ends came to 12 bases. The CDR3 consists of 12 residues. The CDR3 here is CASSAWQEGYTF. In DNA form, the CDR3 reads TGTGCCAGCAGCGCTTGGCAGGAGGGCTACACCTTC. The entire variable domain, with the rest obtained from reference TRBV11-2 and TRBJ1-2, is as follows: EAGVAQSPRYKIIEKRQSVAFWCNPISGHATLYWYQQILGQGPKLLIQFQNNGVVDDSQLPKDRFSAERLKGVDSTLKIQPAKLEDSAVYLCASSAWQEGYTFGSGTRLTVV.

A word on this clonotype: Possible read error: a much larger clone is one base away. This chain joins TRBV7-2 and TRBJ2-6; TRBD2 is a possible D gene (6 bases). Trimming stripped 3 bases from V and 2 bases from J, with 8 bases between. Germline V gene sequence: CDR1 SGHTA, CDR2 FQGNSA. This CDR3 comprises 15 residues. CDR3 residues: CASSLGGAGANVLTF. Written as DNA, the CDR3 is TGTGCCAGCAGCTTGGGGGGAGCTGGGGCCAACGTCCTGACTTTC.

Ten or more counts support this clonotype. The rearrangement uses TRBV29-1 and TRBJ1-1; D possibly corresponds to TRBD1 (5 bases). CDR3 size: 13 residues. V was trimmed by 0 bases and J by 5 bases, leaving 10 bases between them. Germline V gives CDR1 SQVTM, CDR2 ANQGSEA. The CDR3 coding sequence is TGCAGCGTTGAAGATCAGGGTTTGACTGAAGCTTTCTTT. Protein: CSVEDQGLTEAFF.